What follows is one T cell receptor beta chain and its context. The assay was immunoSEQ multiplex PCR, and TCRdb's table has in-frame clones only and misses some. The sample includes tens of thousands of clones, roughly nine tenths of them seen just once. This entry is derived from a study of T cells after posttransplantation cyclophosphamide. With V trimmed by 4 bases and J by 9 bases, 13 bases remained unmatched. CDR3 length: 17 residues. Germline CDR1 and CDR2: LNHDA and SQIVND (reference sequence). V is TRBV19 and J is TRBJ2-1, with 12 bases that match TRBD1. What was sequenced was PBMCs. The TCR comes from a woman in her forties or fifties in good health and a related stem cell transplant donor. The CDR3 loop is CASSRNRDRGPRGEQFF. CDR3 DNA sequence: TGTGCCAGTAGTAGGAACCGGGACAGGGGGCCGCGGGGTGAGCAGTTCTTC.